These 26 T cell receptor beta chains originate from one sample sequenced in a study of blood T cells in healthy people across ages. A sample-barcoded 5' primer and a J-beta primer mix were used in a second PCR of about 7 to 12 cycles. MiXCR, run by TCRdb on the 5' RACE reads, gives a single entry per CDR3 protein. The profile shows about 1,500,000 distinct CDR3 sequences, 42% of them singletons. Input material: blood. The receptors were sampled from a woman between 18 and 29 years old in good health.

This clonotype was recorded a few times. V and J are TRBV5-6 and TRBJ2-4; D possibly corresponds to TRBD2 (6 bases). Germline V gene data show CDR1 as SGHDT and CDR2 as YYEEEE. CDR3 length: 15 residues. Trimming took 3 bases from V and 0 from J, leaving 10 bases between them. In nucleotides, the CDR3 is TGTGCCAGCAGCTCGGGGGTCCTAGCCAAAAACATTCAGTACTTC. Its translation is CASSSGVLAKNIQYF. The variable domain in full, with the rest retrieved from reference TRBV5-6 and TRBJ2-4, is DAGVTQSPTHLIKTRGQQVTLRCSPKSGHDTVSWYQQALGQGPQFIFQYYEEEERQRGNFPDRFSGHQFPNYSSELNVNALLLGDSALYLCASSSGVLAKNIQYFGAGTRLSVL.

The chain links TRBV5-5 to TRBJ1-1; D is perhaps TRBD1 (6 bases). CDR1 SGHKS and CDR2 YYEKEE come from the germline V gene (reference sequence). V was clipped by 4 bases and J by 7 bases, with 17 bases between them. This CDR3 has 14 residues. In DNA form, the CDR3 reads TGTGCCAGCAGCCAGGAAACAGGGTTGGGTGAAGCTTTCTTT. Its protein product is CASSQETGLGEAFF.

This clonotype was recorded at least ten times. J is TRBJ2-5 and V is TRBV29-1; 7 nucleotides align to TRBD2. The germline CDR1 and CDR2 sequences are SQVTM and ANQGSEA. The CDR3 sequence is 13 residues long. The J segment lost 3 bases and the V segment lost 6 bases, leaving 7 bases of the junction unmatched. The DNA of the CDR3 is TGCAGCGTGGAACGGGACTACAAAGAGACCCAGTACTTC. This translates into CSVERDYKETQYF.

This chain connects TRBV12-3 or TRBV12-4 to TRBJ1-1; D is perhaps TRBD1 (5 bases). The CDR3 loop spans 15 amino acids. The V gene lost 5 bases and the J gene lost 1 base, with 14 bases spanning the gap. The CDR3 sequence is CASSRQTDGNTEAFF. The CDR3, as DNA: TGTGCCAGCAGTCGTCAGACAGATGGGAACACTGAAGCTTTCTTT.

This rearrangement joins TRBV3-1 to TRBJ2-2; D is undetermined. The CDR3 has 16 amino acids. Germline loops: CDR1 LGHDT, CDR2 YNNKEL (reference sequence). V was pared by 2 bases and J by 5 bases, with 15 bases between. The CDR3 coding sequence is TGTGCCAGCAGCCAACGAGGAGTAGGGCCAACCGGGGAGCTGTTTTTT. Protein sequence: CASSQRGVGPTGELFF.

The chain combines TRBV27 with TRBJ2-1; 7 positions match TRBD2. V lost 5 bases to trimming and J lost 3 bases; unmatched junction nucleotides: 4. The CDR3 sequence is 14 residues long. Germline-derived CDR1 and CDR2 are MNHEY and SMNVEV (reference sequence). The DNA for the CDR3 is TGTGCCAGCAGTAGCGGGACCTACTACAATGAGCAGTTCTTC. Its translation is CASSSGTYYNEQFF.

The chain is built from TRBV14 and TRBJ2-1; 13 bases line up with TRBD2. After removal of 6 bases from V and 8 bases from J, the junction contained 13 bases not matched to a gene. The CDR3 is 17 amino acids. Germline CDR1 is SGHDN and CDR2 is FVKESK. CDR3 DNA sequence: TGTGCCAGCAGGCCCCAACTAGCGGGAGGGCCTGAGGATGAGCAGTTCTTC. Residues: CASRPQLAGGPEDEQFF.

This clonotype has more than one count but fewer than ten. V and J are TRBV2 and TRBJ2-7; D is unclear. Gene TRBJ2-5 matches the end of the DNA better, so the J call may be wrong. Germline V lookup: CDR1 SNHLY, CDR2 FYNNEI. There are 12 residues in the CDR3. Here the CDR3 reads CASSVSPETQYF. CDR3 DNA sequence: TGTGCCAGCAGTGTCAGCCCAGAGACCCAGTACTTC.

V is TRBV21-1 and J is TRBJ1-5; TRBD1 is taken as the D call from the table, unchecked against the DNA. TRBV21-1 is deemed a pseudogene. This CDR3 has 17 residues. The CDR3 region is CASSKTGRTYSNQPQHF. CDR3 bases: TGTGCCAGCAGCAAAACCGGACGGACATATAGCAATCAGCCCCAGCATTTT.

This sequence joins TRBV5-5 and TRBJ1-2, with a weak D call TRBD1 (6 bases). The CDR3 loop spans 14 amino acids. Germline V gene lookup returns CDR1 SGHKS and CDR2 YYEKEE (reference sequence). V lost 1 base and J lost 8, with 15 bases in between. In DNA form, the CDR3 reads TGTGCCAGCAGCTTGAACCCAGGGGTTAGAGGCTACACCTTC. Translating gives CASSLNPGVRGYTF.

The chain couples TRBV7-6 to TRBJ2-1, with a weak D call TRBD1 (5 bases). Trimming pared 5 bases from V and 8 bases from J, leaving 19 bases between. Germline CDR1 SGHVS, CDR2 FNYEAQ. CDR3 size: 15 residues. CDR3 bases: TGTGCCAGCAGCCAAGCCCGGGTTTGGGGCCATGAGCAGTTCTTC. Its translation: CASSQARVWGHEQFF. Supplemented by reference TRBV7-6 and TRBJ2-1, the full variable domain reads GAGVSQSPRYKVTKRGQDVALRCDPISGHVSLYWYRQALGQGPEFLTYFNYEAQQDKSGLPNDRFSAERPEGSISTLTIQRTEQRDSAMYRCASSQARVWGHEQFFGPGTRLTVL.

Notes on this clonotype: Compared with germline, one end of the junction differs, possibly owing to a read error. The chain combines TRBV5-1 with TRBJ2-1; D remains ambiguous. The CDR3 extends over 15 amino acids. The germline gives CDR1 SGHRS, CDR2 YFSETQ. In nucleotides, the CDR3 is TGCGCCAGCAGCTTGGATCTGCGCTCCTATAATGAGCAGTTCTTC. As protein: CASSLDLRSYNEQFF.

The V call is TRBV28, the J call TRBJ1-2, with a tentative D call TRBD1 (6 bases). The germline V and J ends were trimmed by 11 bases and 2 bases, with 12 bases remaining between them. This CDR3 contains 12 residues. Germline-derived CDR1 and CDR2 are MDHEN and SYDVKM. CDR3: CAALGANYGYTF. CDR3 bases: TGTGCCGCCTTGGGGGCGAACTATGGCTACACCTTC.

This chain joins TRBV29-1 and TRBJ1-1, with D possibly matching TRBD1 (5 bases). The germline V and J ends were trimmed by 4 bases and 5 bases, with 17 bases remaining between them. CDR3 length: 14 residues. From germline, CDR1 is SQVTM and CDR2 ANQGSEA. As DNA, the CDR3 is TGCAGCGTTGTTCCGGGCGGGGGGGGGACTGAAGCTTTCTTT. It encodes CSVVPGGGGTEAFF. The entire variable domain, with the rest obtained from reference TRBV29-1 and TRBJ1-1, is as follows: SAVISQKPSRDICQRGTSLTIQCQVDSQVTMMFWYRQQPGQSLTLIATANQGSEATYESGFVIDKFPISRPNLTFSTLTVSNMSPEDSSIYLCSVVPGGGGTEAFFGQGTRLTVV.

This chain links TRBV12-3 or TRBV12-4 with TRBJ2-3; weak D call: TRBD2 (6 bases). Between the trimmed V and J ends, which lost 3 bases and 4 bases, there was a span of 17 bases. The CDR3 is 16 amino acids. The CDR3: CASSLSAGSRADTQYF. The DNA of the CDR3 is TGTGCCAGCAGTTTGAGTGCGGGGAGCCGGGCAGATACGCAGTATTTT.

The chain employs TRBV4-1 and TRBJ1-5; D call uncertain. Trimming cost V 3 bases and J 0 bases, with 9 bases left between them. Germline assignment: CDR1 MGHRA and CDR2 YSYEKL. This CDR3 is built from 15 residues. CDR3 loop: CASSHRRDSNQPQHF. The CDR3 DNA reads as TGCGCCAGCAGCCATAGACGAGATAGCAATCAGCCCCAGCATTTT.

V is TRBV5-1 and J is TRBJ2-1; the D gene is possibly TRBD2 (6 bases). The CDR3 loop spans 16 amino acids. V lost 2 bases, J lost 9 bases, and 21 bases lay in between. Germline V gene data show CDR1 as SGHRS and CDR2 as YFSETQ. The CDR3 region is CASSFVRTTTPVEQFF. The CDR3 DNA is TGCGCCAGCAGCTTTGTGAGGACTACCACCCCTGTTGAGCAGTTCTTC.

The chain is built from TRBV7-9 and TRBJ1-2, with D unclear. V lost 5 bases, J lost 3 bases, and 7 bases lay in between. CDR1 and CDR2 (germline): SEHNR, FQNEAQ (reference sequence). There are 12 residues in the CDR3. In DNA, the CDR3 is TGTGCCAGCAGCACCGAGGACTATGGCTACACCTTC. The encoded protein is CASSTEDYGYTF.

This clonotype was counted a single time. Possible read error: a much larger clone is one base away. The chain employs TRBV7-3 and TRBJ2-1, with D maybe TRBD1 (5 bases). The germline V and J ends were trimmed by 0 bases and 5 bases, with 11 bases remaining between them. The CDR3 length is 15 residues. The germline CDR1 and CDR2 sequences are SGHTA and FQGTGA. CDR3 nucleotides: TGTGCCAGCAGCTTAACTTGTGGCAGGGACAATGAGCAGTTCTTC. This codes for CASSLTCGRDNEQFF.

In this sample, this clonotype turned up a few times. J is TRBJ2-5 and V is TRBV28, with D tentatively TRBD2 (5 bases). Per the germline V gene, CDR1 is MDHEN and CDR2 is SYDVKM. The CDR3 runs 14 residues. The ends were cut back, 6 bases at V and 5 bases at J, with 16 bases in the middle. CDR3 amino acids: CASSPLSGLETQYF. In DNA form, the CDR3 reads TGTGCCAGCAGCCCTCTCAGCGGATTGGAGACCCAGTACTTC.

This chain joins TRBV2 and TRBJ2-3, with 13 bases that match TRBD2. V trimming: 7 bases; J trimming: 0 bases; junction bases outside the gene matches: 16. The CDR3 length is 20 residues. Looked up from germline, CDR1 is SNHLY and CDR2 is FYNNEI. The CDR3 region is CASIPGLAGEKDVSTDTQYF. CDR3 coding DNA: TGTGCCAGCATTCCCGGACTAGCGGGGGAGAAAGACGTTAGCACAGATACGCAGTATTTT.

The genes are TRBV20-1 and TRBJ1-2, with unresolved D. This CDR3 is built from 13 residues. The germline V gene has CDR1 DFQATT and CDR2 SNEGSKA (reference sequence). Trimming stripped 5 bases from V and 4 bases from J, with 14 bases between. Here the CDR3 DNA reads TGCAGTGCTCCCGCGGGAGGGTCCTATGGCTACACCTTC. Residues: CSAPAGGSYGYTF.

This clonotype has just one count. The chain links TRBV6-1 to TRBJ2-6, with D perhaps matching TRBD1 or TRBD2 (5 bases each). The germline V gene encodes CDR1 MNHNS and CDR2 SASEGT. Trimming shortened V by 4 bases and J by 1 base, and 20 bases separated the two germline ends. The CDR3 runs to 19 residues. This chain's CDR3 is CASSAVPRGKTSGANVLTF. CDR3 nucleotide sequence: TGTGCCAGCAGTGCCGTGCCTCGGGGCAAGACTTCTGGGGCCAACGTCCTGACTTTC.

V gene TRBV7-9 combines with J gene TRBJ1-4; possibly TRBD1 for D (5 bases). The germline gives CDR1 SEHNR, CDR2 FQNEAQ (reference sequence). The CDR3 extends over 17 amino acids. Trimming left V 0 bases short and J 4 bases short, with 15 bases between. CDR3: CASSLARRGMGNEKLFF. For the CDR3, the DNA is TGTGCCAGCAGCTTAGCGCGACGGGGCATGGGTAATGAAAAACTGTTTTTT.

Points on this clonotype: The CDR3 end shows no conserved phenylalanine or tryptophan, and so a read error is likely. This sequence joins TRBV20-1 and TRBJ2-3; no reliable D call. V gave up 6 bases and J gave up 2 bases, with 18 bases separating them. The CDR3 extends over 15 amino acids. Germline CDR1 DFQATT, CDR2 SNEGSKA (reference sequence). CDR3 DNA sequence: TGCAGTGCGCGAACACCCGCGACACACACAGATACGCAGTATTAT. It is translated as CSARTPATHTDTQYY.

A few counts support this clonotype. V is TRBV5-1 and J is TRBJ1-2; TRBD1 matches at 7 bases. Trimming at V came to 0 bases and at J to 0 bases, leaving 14 bases not matched to a gene. The CDR3 contains 19 residues. Germline V gene lookup returns CDR1 SGHRS and CDR2 YFSETQ. This CDR3 reads CASSLAAGQHGGANYGYTF. CDR3 DNA: TGCGCCAGCAGCTTGGCCGCGGGACAGCATGGGGGAGCTAACTATGGCTACACCTTC.